This TCR beta chain was found in a study of PD-1 blockade in classical Hodgkin lymphoma. In the study overall: Intravenous delivery of nivolumab at 3 mg/kg to patients occurred every 2 weeks.

The V segment lost 0 bases and the J segment 3 bases; nucleotides outside the gene matches: 6. Looked up from germline, CDR1 is SGHVS and CDR2 is FQNEAQ. The CDR3 totals 16 residues. Profiling relied on immunoSEQ multiplex PCR, and the TCRdb table lists in-frame clones only, not all of them. The sample has 75,000 to 95,000 clones, 75% to 85% seen once. Study results and caveats: Reported baseline diversity: healthy donors highest, relapsed/refractory patients lowest. It was among complete responders that baseline diversity resembled that of newly diagnosed patients.

Time point reported: cycle 4 day 1 (C4D1), after more than five weeks of nivolumab. All trial patients relapsed after autologous stem cell transplantation. A remark on this clone: Its antigen remains unknown.

Sequenced here: peripheral blood mononuclear cells (PBMCs), sampled before the fourth cycle of nivolumab. The source is a human donor with classical Hodgkin lymphoma. The chain links TRBV7-8 to TRBJ2-7; 9 nucleotides agree with TRBD1. The CDR3 bases are TGTGCCAGCAGCTTAGCCAAACCGGGACAGGGCTACGAGCAGTACTTC. Protein: CASSLAKPGQGYEQYF.